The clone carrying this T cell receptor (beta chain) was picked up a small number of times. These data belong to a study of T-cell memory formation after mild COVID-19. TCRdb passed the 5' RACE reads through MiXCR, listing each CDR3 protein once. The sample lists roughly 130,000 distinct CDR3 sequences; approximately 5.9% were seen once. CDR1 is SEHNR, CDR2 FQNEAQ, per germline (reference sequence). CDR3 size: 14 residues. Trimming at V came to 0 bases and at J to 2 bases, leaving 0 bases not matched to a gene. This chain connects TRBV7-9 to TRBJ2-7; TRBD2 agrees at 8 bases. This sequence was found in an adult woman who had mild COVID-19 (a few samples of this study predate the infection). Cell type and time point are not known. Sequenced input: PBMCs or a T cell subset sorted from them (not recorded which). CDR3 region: CASSLALAAYEQYF. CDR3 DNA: TGTGCCAGCAGCTTAGCACTAGCGGCCTACGAGCAGTACTTC.